Listed below are T cell receptor beta chains from one sample, sequenced in a study of tumor-infiltrating lymphocytes in primary liver carcinoma. TCRdb redid the calling of the multiplex PCR reads with MiXCR, one entry per CDR3 protein. The profile shows fewer than 350,000 distinct CDR3 sequences, about 65% of them singletons. The source material was peripheral blood. The receptors derive from a man aged 40-49 years with primary liver carcinoma and hepatitis B virus infection. Each CDR3 is given with its conserved first and last residue. Fields, in order: J gene, clone size, V gene, D gene, CDR3 DNA, CDR3 protein. D genes are given only for firm matches. Size is stated for part of the rows, as once, few or many counts, or as a class when the clone is expanded.

TRBJ2-3,.,TRBV10-1,TRBD2,TGCGCCATCAGCGCAGGACTAGCGGGAATGGCAGATACGCAGTATTTT,CAISAGLAGMADTQYF
TRBJ2-2,.,TRBV4-2,TRBD2,TGTGCCAGCAGCCAAGGGGGGGGTCAGAACACCGTGGAGCTGTTTTTT,CASSQGGGQNTVELFF
TRBJ1-5,.,TRBV28,.,TGTGCCAGCAGACAACCGGGCCAGAGAAATCAGCCCCAGCATTTT,CASRQPGQRNQPQHF
TRBJ1-2,many,TRBV6-6,.,TGTGCCAGCAGTTACTCGCGGGACGGCTCTATTGGCTATGGCTACACCTTC,CASSYSRDGSIGYGYTF
TRBJ2-7,.,TRBV28,.,TGTGCCAGCAGCCTGGCTGGATGCGAGCAGTACTTC,CASSLAGCEQYF
TRBJ2-7,.,TRBV11-2,TRBD1,TGTGCCAGCAGCTTAGCGAGACAGGGCGCCTACGAACAGTACTTC,CASSLARQGAYEQYF
TRBJ2-2,.,TRBV6-2/TRBV6-3,TRBD1,TGTGTCAGCAGTTATAAAACAGGGGAAGTCCCCGGGGAGCTGTTTTTT,CVSSYKTGEVPGELFF
TRBJ1-6,.,TRBV6-1,.,TGTGCCATCAGTGAAAGGGGGTATAATTCACCCCTCCACTTT,CAISERGYNSPLHF
TRBJ2-7,.,TRBV30,.,TGTGCCTGGAGTGAACAGGATCTAAACTCCTACGAGCAGTACTTC,CAWSEQDLNSYEQYF
TRBJ2-3,.,TRBV6-5,.,TGTGCCAGCAGTCACCCGAACGGGGTACTGTTGTCCGCTACGCAGTATTTT,CASSHPNGVLLSATQYF